This record covers a single TCR beta chain. Its antigen remains unidentified. The length of the CDR3 is 16 residues. CDR1 and CDR2 from the germline V gene are LNHDA and SQIVND (reference sequence). V lost 6 bases and J lost 1, with 16 bases in between. The sample is drawn from a study of T cell responses to AZD1222 COVID-19 vaccine. Findings of the study overall: There were repertoire samples only from the period after the peak T cell response. There were mostly white British donors and more females than males, and clonal diversity was possibly underestimated.

The assay was immunoSEQ multiplex PCR, and TCRdb's table has in-frame clones only and misses some. The data show about 110,000 clones, 90% seen once. The material sequenced was peripheral blood, taken 28 days after the second AZD1222 dose. The J gene is TRBJ2-1, the V gene TRBV19; unclear D gene. This receptor was taken from an adult who received the AZD1222 COVID-19 vaccine. The CDR3 reads CASSLMGYLSYNEQFF. In DNA form, the CDR3 reads TGTGCCAGTAGCCTTATGGGGTATCTATCCTACAATGAGCAGTTCTTC.